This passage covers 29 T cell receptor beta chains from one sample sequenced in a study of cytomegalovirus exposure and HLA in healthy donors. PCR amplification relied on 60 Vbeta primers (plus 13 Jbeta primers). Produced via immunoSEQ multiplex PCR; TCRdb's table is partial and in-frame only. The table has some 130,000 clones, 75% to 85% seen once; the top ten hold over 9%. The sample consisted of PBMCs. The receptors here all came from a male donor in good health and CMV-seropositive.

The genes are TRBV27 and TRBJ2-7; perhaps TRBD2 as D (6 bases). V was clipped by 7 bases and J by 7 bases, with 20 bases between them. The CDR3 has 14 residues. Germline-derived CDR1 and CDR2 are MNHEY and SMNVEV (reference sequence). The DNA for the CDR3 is TGTGCCAGCACCCCTCTGGAGGGCCTAAGTGAGCAGTACTTC. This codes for CASTPLEGLSEQYF.

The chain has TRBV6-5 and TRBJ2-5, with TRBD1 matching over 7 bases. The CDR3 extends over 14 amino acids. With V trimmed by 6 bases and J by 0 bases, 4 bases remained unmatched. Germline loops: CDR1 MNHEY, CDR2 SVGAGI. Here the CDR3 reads CASSRGQDQETQYF. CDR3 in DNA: TGTGCCAGCAGCCGCGGACAGGACCAAGAGACCCAGTACTTC.

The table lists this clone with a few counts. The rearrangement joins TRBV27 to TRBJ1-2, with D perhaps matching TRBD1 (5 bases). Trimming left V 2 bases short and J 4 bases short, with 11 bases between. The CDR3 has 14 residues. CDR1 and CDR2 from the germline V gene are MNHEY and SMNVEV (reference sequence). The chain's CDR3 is CASSLRWGAYGYTF. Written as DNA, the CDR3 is TGTGCCAGCAGTTTACGGTGGGGCGCCTATGGCTACACCTTC.

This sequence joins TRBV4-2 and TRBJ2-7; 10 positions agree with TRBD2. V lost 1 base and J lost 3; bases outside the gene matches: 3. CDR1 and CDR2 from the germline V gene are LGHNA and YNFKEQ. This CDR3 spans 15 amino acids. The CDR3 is CASSQGLAGVYEQYF. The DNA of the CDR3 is TGTGCCAGCAGCCAAGGTCTAGCGGGAGTCTACGAGCAGTACTTC.

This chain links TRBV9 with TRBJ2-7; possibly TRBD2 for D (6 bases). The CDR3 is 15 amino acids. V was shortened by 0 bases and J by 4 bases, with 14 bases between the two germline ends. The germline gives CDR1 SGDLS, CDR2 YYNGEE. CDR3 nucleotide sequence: TGTGCCAGCAGCGTAGAGGGTGGAGGGGCGTACGAGCAGTACTTC. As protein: CASSVEGGGAYEQYF.

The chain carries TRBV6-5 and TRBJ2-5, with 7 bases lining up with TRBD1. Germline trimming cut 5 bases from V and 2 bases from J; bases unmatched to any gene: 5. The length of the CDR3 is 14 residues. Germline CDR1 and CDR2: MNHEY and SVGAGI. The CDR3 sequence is CASSRDSGQETQYF. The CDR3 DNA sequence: TGTGCCAGCAGTCGGGACAGTGGGCAAGAGACCCAGTACTTC.

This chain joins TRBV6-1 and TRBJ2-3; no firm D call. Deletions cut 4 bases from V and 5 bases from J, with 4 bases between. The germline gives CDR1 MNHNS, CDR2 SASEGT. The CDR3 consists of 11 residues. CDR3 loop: CASSVQDTQYF. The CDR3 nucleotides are TGTGCCAGCAGTGTTCAAGATACGCAGTATTTT.

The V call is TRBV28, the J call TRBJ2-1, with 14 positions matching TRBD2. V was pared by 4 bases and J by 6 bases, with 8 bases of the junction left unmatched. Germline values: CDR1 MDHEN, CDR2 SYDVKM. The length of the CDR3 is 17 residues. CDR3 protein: CASSSRTSGRRVNEQFF. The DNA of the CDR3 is TGTGCCAGCAGTTCCCGGACTAGCGGGAGGAGGGTCAATGAGCAGTTCTTC.

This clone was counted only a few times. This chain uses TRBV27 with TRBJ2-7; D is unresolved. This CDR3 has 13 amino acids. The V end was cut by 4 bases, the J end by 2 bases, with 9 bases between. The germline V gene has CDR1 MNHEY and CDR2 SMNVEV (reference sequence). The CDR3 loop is CASSSVHPYEQYF. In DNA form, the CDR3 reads TGTGCCAGCAGTTCGGTGCACCCCTACGAGCAGTACTTC.

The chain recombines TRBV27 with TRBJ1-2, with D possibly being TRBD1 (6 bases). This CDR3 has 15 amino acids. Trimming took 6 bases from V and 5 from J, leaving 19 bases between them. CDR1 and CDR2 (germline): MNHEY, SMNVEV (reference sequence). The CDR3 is CASRALGQMPYGYTF. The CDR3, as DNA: TGTGCCAGCAGAGCCCTAGGACAGATGCCTTATGGCTACACCTTC.

CDR3 loop: CASSRGQSGPRQETQYF. The CDR3 DNA follows: TGTGCCAGCAGCCGTGGACAGAGTGGACCAAGACAAGAGACCCAGTACTTC. This sequence joins TRBV14 and TRBJ2-5; tentatively, D is TRBD1 (6 bases). The CDR3 covers 17 residues. V gave up 4 bases and J gave up 2 bases, with 20 bases separating them. The germline gives CDR1 SGHDN, CDR2 FVKESK.

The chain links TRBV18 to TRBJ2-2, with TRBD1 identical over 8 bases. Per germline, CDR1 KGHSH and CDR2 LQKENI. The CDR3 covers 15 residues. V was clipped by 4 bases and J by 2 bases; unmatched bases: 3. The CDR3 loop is CASSLGQGNTGELFF. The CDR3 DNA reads TGTGCCAGCTCACTCGGACAGGGAAACACCGGGGAGCTGTTTTTT.

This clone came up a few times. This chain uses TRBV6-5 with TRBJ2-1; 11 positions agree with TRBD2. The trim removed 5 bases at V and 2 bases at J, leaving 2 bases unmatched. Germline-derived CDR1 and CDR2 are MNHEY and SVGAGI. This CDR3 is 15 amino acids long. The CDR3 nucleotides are TGTGCCAGCAGTGTGACTAGCGGGACCTACAATGAGCAGTTCTTC. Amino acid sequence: CASSVTSGTYNEQFF.

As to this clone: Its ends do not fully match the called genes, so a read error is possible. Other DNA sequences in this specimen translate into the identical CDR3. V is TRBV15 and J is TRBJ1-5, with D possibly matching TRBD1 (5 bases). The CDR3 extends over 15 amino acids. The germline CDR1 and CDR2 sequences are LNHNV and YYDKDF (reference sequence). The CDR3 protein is CATSTVGELSQPQHF. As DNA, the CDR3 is TGTGCCACCAGCACCGTAGGGGAACTGTCTCAGCCTCAGCATTTT. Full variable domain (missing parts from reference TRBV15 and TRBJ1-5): DAMVIQNPRYQVTQFGKPVTLSCSQTLNHNVMYWYQQKSSQAPKLLFHYYDKDFNNEADTPDNFQSRRPNTSFCFLDIRSPGLGDTAMYLCATSTVGELSQPQHFGDGTRLSIL.

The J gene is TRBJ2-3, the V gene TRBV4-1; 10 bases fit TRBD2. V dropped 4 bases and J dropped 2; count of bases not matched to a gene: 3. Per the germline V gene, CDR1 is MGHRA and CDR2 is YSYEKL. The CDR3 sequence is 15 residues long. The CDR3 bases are TGCGCCAGCAGCCCACTAGCGGGGTACACAGATACGCAGTATTTT. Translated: CASSPLAGYTDTQYF.

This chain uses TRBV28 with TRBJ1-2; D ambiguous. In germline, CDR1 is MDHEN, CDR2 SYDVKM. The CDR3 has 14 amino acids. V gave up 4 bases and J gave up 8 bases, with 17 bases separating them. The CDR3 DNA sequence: TGTGCCAGCAGTTACCTCGACCCACTCGGGGGCTACACCTTC. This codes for CASSYLDPLGGYTF.

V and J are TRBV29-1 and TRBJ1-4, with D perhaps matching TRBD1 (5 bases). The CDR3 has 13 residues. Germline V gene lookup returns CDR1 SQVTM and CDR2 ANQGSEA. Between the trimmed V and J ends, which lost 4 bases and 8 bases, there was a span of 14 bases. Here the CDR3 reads CSVASGGGEKLFF. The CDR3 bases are TGCAGCGTTGCCTCTGGGGGGGGAGAAAAACTGTTTTTT.

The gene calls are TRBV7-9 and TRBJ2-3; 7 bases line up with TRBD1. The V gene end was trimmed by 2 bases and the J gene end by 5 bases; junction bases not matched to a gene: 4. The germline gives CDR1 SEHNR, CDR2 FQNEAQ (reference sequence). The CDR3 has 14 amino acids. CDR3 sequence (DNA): TGTGCCAGCAGCTTAACAACAGGGGTAGATACGCAGTATTTT. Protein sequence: CASSLTTGVDTQYF.

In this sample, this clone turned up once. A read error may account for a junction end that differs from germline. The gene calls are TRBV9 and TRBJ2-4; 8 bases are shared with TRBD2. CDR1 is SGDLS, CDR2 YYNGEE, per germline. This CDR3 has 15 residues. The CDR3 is CASSVKSGSMNSQYF. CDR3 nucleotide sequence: TGTGCCAGCAGCGTAAAGAGCGGGAGTATGAACAGTCAGTACTTC.

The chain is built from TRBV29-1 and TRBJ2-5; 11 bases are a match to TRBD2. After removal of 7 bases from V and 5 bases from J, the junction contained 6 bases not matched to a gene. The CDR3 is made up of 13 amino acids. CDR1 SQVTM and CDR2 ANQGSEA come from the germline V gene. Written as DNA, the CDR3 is TGCAGCGGGGAAACTAGCGGGAGTGAGACCCAGTACTTC. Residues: CSGETSGSETQYF.

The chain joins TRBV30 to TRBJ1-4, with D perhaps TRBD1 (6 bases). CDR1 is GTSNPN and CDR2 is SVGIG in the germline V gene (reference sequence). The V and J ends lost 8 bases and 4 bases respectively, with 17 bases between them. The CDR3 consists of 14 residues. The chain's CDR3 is CAGCAGQFNEKLFF. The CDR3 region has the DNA TGTGCCGGCTGTGCAGGACAGTTTAATGAAAAACTGTTTTTT.

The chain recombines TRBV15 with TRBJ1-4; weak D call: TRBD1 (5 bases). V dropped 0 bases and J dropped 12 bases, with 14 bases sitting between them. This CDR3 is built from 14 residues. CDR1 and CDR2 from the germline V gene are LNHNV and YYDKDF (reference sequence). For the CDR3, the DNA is TGTGCCACCAGCAGAGAGGCCGGGGGGTGGGAACTGTTTTTT. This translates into CATSREAGGWELFF.

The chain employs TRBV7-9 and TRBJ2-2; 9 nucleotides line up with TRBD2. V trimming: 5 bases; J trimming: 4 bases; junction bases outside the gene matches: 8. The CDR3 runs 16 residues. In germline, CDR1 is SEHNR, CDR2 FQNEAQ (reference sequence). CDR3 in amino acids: CASSLGLASVTGELFF. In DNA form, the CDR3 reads TGTGCCAGCAGCCTAGGACTAGCGTCCGTCACCGGGGAGCTGTTTTTT. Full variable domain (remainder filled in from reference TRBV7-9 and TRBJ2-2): DTGVSQNPRHKITKRGQNVTFRCDPISEHNRLYWYRQTLGQGPEFLTYFQNEAQLEKSRLLSDRFSAERPKGSFSTLEIQRTEQGDSAMYLCASSLGLASVTGELFFGEGSRLTVL.

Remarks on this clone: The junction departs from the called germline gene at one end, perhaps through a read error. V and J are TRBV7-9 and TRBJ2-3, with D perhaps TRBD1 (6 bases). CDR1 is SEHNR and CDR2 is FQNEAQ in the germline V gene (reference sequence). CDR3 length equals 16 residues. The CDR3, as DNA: TGTTCCAGCAGCTTTAGGGGGTTAAGGGGGACAGATACGCAGTATTTT. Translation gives CSSSFRGLRGTDTQYF.

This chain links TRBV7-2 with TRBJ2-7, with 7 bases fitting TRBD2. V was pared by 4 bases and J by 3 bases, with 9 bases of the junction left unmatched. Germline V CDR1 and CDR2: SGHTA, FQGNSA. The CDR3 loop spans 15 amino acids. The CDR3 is CASSSYKLAIYEQYF. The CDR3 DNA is TGTGCCAGCAGCTCGTACAAACTAGCGATCTACGAGCAGTACTTC.

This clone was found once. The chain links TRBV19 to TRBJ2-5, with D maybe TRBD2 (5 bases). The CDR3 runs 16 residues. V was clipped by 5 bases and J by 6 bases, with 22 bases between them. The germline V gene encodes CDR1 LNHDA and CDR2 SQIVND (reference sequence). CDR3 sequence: CASSPLGRGRIKTQYF. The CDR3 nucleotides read TGTGCCAGTAGTCCCCTCGGACGCGGGCGAATTAAGACCCAGTACTTC.

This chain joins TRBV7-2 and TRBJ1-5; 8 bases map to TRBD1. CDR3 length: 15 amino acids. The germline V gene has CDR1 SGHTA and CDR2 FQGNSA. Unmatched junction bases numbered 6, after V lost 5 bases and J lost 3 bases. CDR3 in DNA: TGTGCCAGCAGCATTGGACAGGGAACCAATCAGCCCCAGCATTTT. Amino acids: CASSIGQGTNQPQHF.

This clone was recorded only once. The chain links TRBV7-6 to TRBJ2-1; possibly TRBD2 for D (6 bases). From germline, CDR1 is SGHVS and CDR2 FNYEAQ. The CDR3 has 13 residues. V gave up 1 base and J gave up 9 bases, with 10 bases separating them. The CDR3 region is CASSLVGTSEQFF. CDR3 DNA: TGTGCCAGCAGCTTAGTTGGGACTTCTGAGCAGTTCTTC.

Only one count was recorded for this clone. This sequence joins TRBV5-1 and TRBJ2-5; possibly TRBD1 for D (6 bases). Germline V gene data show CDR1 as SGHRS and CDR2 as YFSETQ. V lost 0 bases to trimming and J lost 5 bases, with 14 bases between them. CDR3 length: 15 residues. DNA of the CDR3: TGCGCCAGCAGCTTGGGTCAGGGGCGCGATGAGACCCAGTACTTC. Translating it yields CASSLGQGRDETQYF.